This paragraph reports one T cell receptor beta chain. Germline V gene sequence: CDR1 DFQATT, CDR2 SNEGSKA (reference sequence). Unmatched junction bases numbered 8, after V lost 6 bases and J lost 3 bases. CDR3 length: 14 amino acids. One entry per CDR3 protein results from TCRdb running MiXCR on the RT-PCR reads. The sample consists of about 100,000 distinct CDR3 sequences, 35% to 45% of them appearing once. This entry belongs to a study of patients and donors after allogeneic stem cell transplantation. The origin of this receptor is a human donor who was either an allogeneic HSCT recipient or a stem cell or donor lymphocyte infusion donor (not recorded which). It is not recorded whose cells these are; they may come from a transplant donor. Sequenced: blood, either unsorted or a sorted T cell fraction (not recorded which). The chain recombines TRBV20-1 with TRBJ2-1, with 7 bases lining up with TRBD2. The DNA of the CDR3 is TGCAGTGCCATCCCGCTAGCGGACTACAATGAGCAGTTCTTC. This encodes CSAIPLADYNEQFF.